The present T cell receptor (beta chain) was sequenced within a study of blood T cell repertoires in COVID-19. After removal of 2 bases from V and 2 bases from J, the junction contained 2 bases not matched to a gene. This CDR3 is built from 15 residues. CDR1 and CDR2 (germline): LNHDA, SQIVND (reference sequence). Repertoires were generated with immunoSEQ multiplex PCR, while TCRdb's copy carries only in-frame clones and drops some. Of about 340,000 clones listed, about 86% are singletons. The clonotype originates from a woman aged 40 to 50 with acute COVID-19. This chain uses TRBV19 with TRBJ1-4, with TRBD1 matching 7 bases. Source material: PBMCs or T cells enriched from blood (not recorded which). The CDR3 sequence: CASSIRQGTNEKLFF. In nucleotides, the CDR3 is TGTGCCAGTAGTATAAGACAGGGCACTAATGAAAAACTGTTTTTT.